The rows below give T cell receptor beta chains drawn from one sample of a study of T cell responses to AZD1222 COVID-19 vaccine. Profiled with immunoSEQ multiplex PCR; TCRdb holds only in-frame clones, not every one. The sample gives about 130,000 clones, over 90% of which show up once; roughly 7% is in the top ten. The material sequenced was peripheral blood, taken on day 0 of AZD1222 vaccination. Every receptor here comes from an adult in good health. The CDR3 runs from the conserved cysteine through the conserved F or W. The D gene is left open where the match is weak. The size field is filled for only some rows; it gives once, few, many or a size class.

clone_size: .; v_call: TRBV29-1; d_call: .; j_call: TRBJ2-3; cdr3_nt: TGCAGCGTTGAAGGGGGGAGGACAGGCACAGATACGCAGTATTTT; cdr3_aa: CSVEGGRTGTDTQYF
clone_size: .; v_call: TRBV5-5; d_call: .; j_call: TRBJ1-1; cdr3_nt: TGTGCCAGCAGCTTTGAATTACACAACACTGAAGCTTTCTTT; cdr3_aa: CASSFELHNTEAFF
clone_size: .; v_call: TRBV15; d_call: .; j_call: TRBJ1-5; cdr3_nt: TGTGCCACCAGCAGAGGGGAGACAGGTAATCAGCCCCAGCATTTT; cdr3_aa: CATSRGETGNQPQHF
clone_size: .; v_call: TRBV5-1; d_call: .; j_call: TRBJ2-3; cdr3_nt: TGCGCCAGCAGCTTGGAACGGGGAAGCACAGATACGCAGTATTTT; cdr3_aa: CASSLERGSTDTQYF
clone_size: once; v_call: TRBV28; d_call: TRBD1; j_call: TRBJ1-1; cdr3_nt: TGTGCCAGTATAACAGGGGCCCTGAACACTGAAGCTTTCTTT; cdr3_aa: CASITGALNTEAFF
clone_size: .; v_call: TRBV4-1; d_call: .; j_call: TRBJ2-1; cdr3_nt: TGCGCCAGCAGCCAAGGCCCTATCTACGGGCCCTACAATGAGCAGTTCTTC; cdr3_aa: CASSQGPIYGPYNEQFF
clone_size: once; v_call: TRBV6-5; d_call: TRBD1; j_call: TRBJ1-1; cdr3_nt: TGTGCCAGCAGTTACTCCGCGACAGGGTTTGATATAGGAGCTTTCTTT; cdr3_aa: CASSYSATGFDIGAFF
clone_size: once; v_call: TRBV5-1; d_call: .; j_call: TRBJ1-1; cdr3_nt: TGCGCCAGCAAGAGGAGCGAGGACACTGAAGCTTTCTTT; cdr3_aa: CASKRSEDTEAFF
clone_size: .; v_call: TRBV25-1; d_call: TRBD1; j_call: TRBJ2-7; cdr3_nt: TGTGCCAGCAGTGATCCCAGGGGGAAAGTTTACGAGCAGTACTTC; cdr3_aa: CASSDPRGKVYEQYF
clone_size: .; v_call: TRBV19; d_call: TRBD1; j_call: TRBJ1-2; cdr3_nt: TGTGCCAGTAGTATTTCTTTAGGGACAGGCCTCTATGGCTACACCTTC; cdr3_aa: CASSISLGTGLYGYTF
clone_size: .; v_call: TRBV28; d_call: .; j_call: TRBJ1-2; cdr3_nt: TGTGCCAGCAGTTTTCACGGCTATGGCTACACCTTC; cdr3_aa: CASSFHGYGYTF
clone_size: .; v_call: TRBV7-2; d_call: .; j_call: TRBJ2-1; cdr3_nt: TGTGCCAGCAGCTTAGGGGCCCCCGGATCCTACAATGAGCAGTTCTTC; cdr3_aa: CASSLGAPGSYNEQFF
clone_size: .; v_call: TRBV3-1/TRBV3-2; d_call: TRBD1; j_call: TRBJ1-2; cdr3_nt: TGTGCCAGCAGTCATTTAGACAGGGGAAGTGGCTACACCTTC; cdr3_aa: CASSHLDRGSGYTF
clone_size: .; v_call: TRBV28; d_call: .; j_call: TRBJ1-3; cdr3_nt: TGTGCCAGCAGGAACCCGGGGGAGGGGGATGGAAACACCATATATTTT; cdr3_aa: CASRNPGEGDGNTIYF
clone_size: .; v_call: TRBV18; d_call: .; j_call: TRBJ2-5; cdr3_nt: TGTGCCAGCTCACCAGGGCAGGCAGGTCAAGAGACCCAGTACTTC; cdr3_aa: CASSPGQAGQETQYF
clone_size: .; v_call: TRBV6-2/TRBV6-3; d_call: .; j_call: TRBJ2-3; cdr3_nt: TGTGCCAGCAGTTACGTTTTACAGGTCGGGGTAGATACGCAGTATTTT; cdr3_aa: CASSYVLQVGVDTQYF
clone_size: .; v_call: TRBV12-3/TRBV12-4; d_call: TRBD1; j_call: TRBJ2-7; cdr3_nt: TGTGCCAGCAGGGGGGACAGCTTTTACGAGCAGTACTTC; cdr3_aa: CASRGDSFYEQYF
clone_size: .; v_call: TRBV7-9; d_call: .; j_call: TRBJ1-2; cdr3_nt: TGTGCCAGCAGCTTAGGGGGGGCGGAGGGCTACACCTTC; cdr3_aa: CASSLGGAEGYTF
clone_size: .; v_call: TRBV19; d_call: .; j_call: TRBJ2-3; cdr3_nt: TGTGCCAGTAGTATAAAGCTAGAGGGGGGGCAGCAGTATTTT; cdr3_aa: CASSIKLEGGQQYF